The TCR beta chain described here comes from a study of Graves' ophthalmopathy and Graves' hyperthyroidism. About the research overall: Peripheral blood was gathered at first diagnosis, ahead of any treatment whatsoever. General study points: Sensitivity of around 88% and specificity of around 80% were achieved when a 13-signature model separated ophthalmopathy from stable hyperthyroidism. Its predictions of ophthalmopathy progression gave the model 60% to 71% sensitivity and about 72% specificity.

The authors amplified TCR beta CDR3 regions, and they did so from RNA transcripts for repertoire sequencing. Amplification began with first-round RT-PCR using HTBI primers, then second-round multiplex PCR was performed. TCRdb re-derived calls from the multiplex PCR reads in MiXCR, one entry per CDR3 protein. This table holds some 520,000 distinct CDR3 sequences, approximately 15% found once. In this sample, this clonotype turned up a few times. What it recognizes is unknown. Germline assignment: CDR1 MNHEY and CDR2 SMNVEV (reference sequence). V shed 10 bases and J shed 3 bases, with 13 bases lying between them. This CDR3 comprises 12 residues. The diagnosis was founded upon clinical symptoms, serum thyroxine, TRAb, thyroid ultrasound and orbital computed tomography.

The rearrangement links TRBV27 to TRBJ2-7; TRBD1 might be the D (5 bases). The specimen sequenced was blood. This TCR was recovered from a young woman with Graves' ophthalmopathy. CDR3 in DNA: TGTGCCACTTTAGGGGTAAACTACGAGCAGTACTTC. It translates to CATLGVNYEQYF.